This T cell receptor (beta chain) emerged from a study of T cell clusters in autoimmune cytopenias. TRB rearrangements were amplified by touch-down multiplex PCR with mixed TRB-A/B primers. No DNA is given; TCRdb re-called the multiplex PCR reads and lists each CDR3 protein once. Its table records under 6,500 distinct CDR3 sequences. CDR3 length equals 14 residues. The germline CDR1 and CDR2 sequences are SGHRS and YFSETQ. About 37,500 genome equivalents of blood DNA were amplified for TRB. The sample also formed part of further work on T cell repertoires in aging, cancer and after chemotherapy.

V is TRBV5-1 and J is TRBJ1-1. Sequencing used peripheral blood. The TCR originated in a human donor in good health. The CDR3 reads CASSQEGRNTEAFF.